The 18 T cell receptor beta chains given below trace back to one sample, sequenced in a study of shared clonotypes between healthy human individuals. Only in-frame clones appear in the TCRdb table, and some are missing; sequencing was by immunoSEQ multiplex PCR. The table records 1.5 million to 2.5 million clones, over 85% of them present only once. Positive CCR7 selection of CD45RO-negative cells yielded the naive CD8 cells, and terminally differentiated effector memory CD45RA+ cells were excluded. The sample taken for sequencing was naive CD8+ T cells sorted from blood. Every receptor here comes from a man aged 18 to 29 in good health.

V usage is TRBV13 and J usage is TRBJ1-5; D call uncertain. The CDR3 has 15 amino acids. Trimming left V 2 bases short and J 2 bases short, with 10 bases between. The germline V gene has CDR1 PRHDT and CDR2 FYEKMQ (reference sequence). The CDR3 loop reads CASSLMGSGNQPQHF. Here the CDR3 DNA reads TGTGCCAGCAGCTTAATGGGGTCGGGCAATCAGCCCCAGCATTTT. Together with reference TRBV13 and TRBJ1-5, the CDR3 gives the full variable domain: AAGVIQSPRHLIKEKRETATLKCYPIPRHDTVYWYQQGPGQDPQFLISFYEKMQSDKGSIPDRFSAQQFSDYHSELNMSSLELGDSALYFCASSLMGSGNQPQHFGDGTRLSIL.

The V call is TRBV12-1, the J call TRBJ1-2. TRBV12-1 is tagged as a pseudogene. CDR3 length equals 14 residues. CDR3 coding DNA: TGTGCCAGCAGCTCAAAGGGACGGCGCTATGGCTACACCTTC. Translation: CASSSKGRRYGYTF.

CDR3: CASSEASIGGEQYF. Here the CDR3 DNA reads TGTGCCAGCAGTGAAGCGTCGATTGGGGGCGAGCAGTATTTT. The chain recombines TRBV6-1 with TRBJ2-3; weak D call: TRBD1 (6 bases). The V and J ends lost 0 bases and 11 bases respectively, with 15 bases between them. The CDR3 sequence is 14 residues long. CDR1 and CDR2 from the germline V gene are MNHNS and SASEGT.

The chain recombines TRBV30 with TRBJ2-1; 11 bases are shared with TRBD1. Trimming at V came to 2 bases and at J to 7 bases, leaving 10 bases not matched to a gene. The CDR3 totals 16 residues. Germline V CDR1 and CDR2: GTSNPN, SVGIG (reference sequence). The CDR3 is CAWSFMRDRGSNEQFF. DNA for the CDR3: TGTGCCTGGAGTTTCATGAGGGACAGGGGGTCGAATGAGCAGTTCTTC.

The chain uses TRBV5-1 and TRBJ2-1, with 11 bases aligning to TRBD2. CDR1 is SGHRS and CDR2 is YFSETQ in the germline V gene. J gave up 4 bases and V 4 bases, and 7 bases lay outside the gene matches. This CDR3 comprises 16 residues. The CDR3 DNA is TGCGCCAGCAGCCCGCTACTAGCGGGGGAGTACAATGAGCAGTTCTTC. This encodes CASSPLLAGEYNEQFF.

In nucleotides, the CDR3 is TGTGCCTGGGAGACCGCACCGGGACAGGGGGCGCCCGGCTACACCTTC. This codes for CAWETAPGQGAPGYTF. J is TRBJ1-2 and V is TRBV30, with 12 bases that match TRBD1. Germline assignment: CDR1 GTSNPN and CDR2 SVGIG (reference sequence). The CDR3 is 16 amino acids. The V gene end was trimmed by 5 bases and the J gene end by 8 bases; junction bases not matched to a gene: 15.

V and J are TRBV15 and TRBJ2-5, with a weak D call TRBD1 (6 bases). With 5 bases removed from V and 5 bases from J, the gap between germline ends came to 12 bases. The CDR3 covers 13 residues. Germline loops: CDR1 LNHNV, CDR2 YYDKDF (reference sequence). The CDR3 sequence: CATSVQGMETQYF. Here the CDR3 DNA reads TGTGCCACCAGCGTACAGGGTATGGAGACCCAGTACTTC.

This chain links TRBV27 with TRBJ2-7; 9 nucleotides agree with TRBD2. Germline CDR1 and CDR2: MNHEY and SMNVEV (reference sequence). The CDR3 covers 15 residues. The junction had 4 bases not matched to a gene; V was cut back by 1 base and J by 3 bases. The CDR3 bases are TGTGCCAGCAGTTTATGGGGCGGGGGGGGCTACGAGCAGTACTTC. This gives the protein CASSLWGGGGYEQYF.

The chain couples TRBV7-9 to TRBJ2-3, with 12 bases aligning to TRBD2. The length of the CDR3 is 16 residues. Trimming at V came to 5 bases and at J to 4 bases, leaving 7 bases not matched to a gene. Germline CDR1 is SEHNR and CDR2 is FQNEAQ (reference sequence). The CDR3 coding sequence is TGTGCCAGCAGCCCGCTAGCGGGAGGGACCGCAGATACGCAGTATTTT. Translating gives CASSPLAGGTADTQYF.

This sequence joins TRBV4-1 and TRBJ2-3, with unresolved D. V was shortened by 0 bases and J by 12 bases, with 13 bases between the two germline ends. The germline V gene encodes CDR1 MGHRA and CDR2 YSYEKL. CDR3 length equals 13 residues. The CDR3, as DNA: TGCGCCAGCAGCCAAGAGGGCTTACGGGTTCAGTATTTT. It translates to CASSQEGLRVQYF.

V usage is TRBV5-3 and J usage is TRBJ1-1; D gene ambiguous. TRBV5-3 is annotated as an ORF whose role is uncertain. V was trimmed by 6 bases and J by 6 bases, leaving 21 bases between them. The CDR3 spans 15 residues. CDR3 residues: CARKWVDGSTPEAFF. In DNA form, the CDR3 reads TGTGCCAGAAAATGGGTGGACGGGAGCACCCCTGAAGCTTTCTTT.

This chain connects TRBV7-2 to TRBJ2-7; possible D gene TRBD1, 5 bases. From germline, CDR1 is SGHTA and CDR2 FQGNSA. CDR3 size: 17 residues. V lost 1 base to trimming and J lost 2 bases, with 18 bases between them. The CDR3 is CASSLGPDSPQPYEQYF. The CDR3, as DNA: TGTGCCAGCAGCTTAGGACCAGACAGTCCCCAACCCTACGAGCAGTACTTC.

This clone has only one observation. This rearrangement joins TRBV7-9 to TRBJ2-7; unclear D gene. The length of the CDR3 is 13 residues. With 4 bases removed from V and 5 bases from J, the gap between germline ends came to 12 bases. Germline V gene lookup returns CDR1 SEHNR and CDR2 FQNEAQ (reference sequence). In DNA form, the CDR3 reads TGTGCCAGCAGCTCCCCTATGGGCGACGAGCAGTACTTC. It specifies CASSSPMGDEQYF.

The chain uses TRBV28 and TRBJ2-3, with 7 nucleotides matching TRBD2. The CDR3 is 14 residues long. J gave up 2 bases and V 4 bases, and 3 bases lay outside the gene matches. Per the germline V gene, CDR1 is MDHEN and CDR2 is SYDVKM. CDR3 in DNA: TGTGCCAGCAGTTGGCGGGGGACCACAGATACGCAGTATTTT. Its translation: CASSWRGTTDTQYF.

This clone was counted a single time. The genes are TRBV28 and TRBJ1-6; D is unresolved. This CDR3 comprises 15 residues. Trimming cost V 3 bases and J 4 bases, with 10 bases left between them. The germline gives CDR1 MDHEN, CDR2 SYDVKM. The CDR3 sequence is CASSFISSYNSPLHF. The CDR3 DNA is TGTGCCAGCAGTTTTATCTCAAGTTATAATTCACCCCTCCACTTT.

This chain connects TRBV7-9 to TRBJ2-7, with 10 positions matching TRBD2. The CDR3 runs to 16 residues. CDR1 and CDR2 (germline): SEHNR, FQNEAQ (reference sequence). Trimming took 5 bases from V and 2 from J; bases not matched to a gene: 9. CDR3 sequence (DNA): TGTGCCAGCAGCACCAGTGCAGCGGGAGGGGCCTACGAGCAGTACTTC. Translated: CASSTSAAGGAYEQYF.

On this clone itself: A much bigger clone sits one base away, suggesting this may be a read error. This chain joins TRBV7-2 and TRBJ2-7; D gene ambiguous. CDR3 size: 11 residues. Germline V gene data show CDR1 as SGHTA and CDR2 as FQGNSA. Trimming stripped 5 bases from V and 0 bases from J, with 2 bases between. The CDR3 protein is CASSHSYEQYF. CDR3 nucleotides: TGTGCCAGCAGCCACTCCTACGAGCAGTACTTC. Using reference TRBV7-2 and TRBJ2-7 for the parts outside the CDR3, the full variable domain is GAGVSQSPSNKVTEKGKDVELRCDPISGHTALYWYRQSLGQGLEFLIYFQGNSAPDKSGLPSDRFSAERTGGSVSTLTIQRTQQEDSAVYLCASSHSYEQYFGPGTRLTVT.

The table lists this clone with a count of one. The CDR3 sequence: CASSQEFGATGELFF. As DNA, the CDR3 is TGCGCCAGCAGCCAAGAGTTTGGGGCCACCGGGGAGCTGTTTTTT. V usage is TRBV4-3 and J usage is TRBJ2-2, with D possibly being TRBD1 (5 bases). V shed 0 bases and J shed 4 bases, with 9 bases lying between them. The CDR3 totals 15 residues. From germline, CDR1 is LGHNA and CDR2 YSLEER.